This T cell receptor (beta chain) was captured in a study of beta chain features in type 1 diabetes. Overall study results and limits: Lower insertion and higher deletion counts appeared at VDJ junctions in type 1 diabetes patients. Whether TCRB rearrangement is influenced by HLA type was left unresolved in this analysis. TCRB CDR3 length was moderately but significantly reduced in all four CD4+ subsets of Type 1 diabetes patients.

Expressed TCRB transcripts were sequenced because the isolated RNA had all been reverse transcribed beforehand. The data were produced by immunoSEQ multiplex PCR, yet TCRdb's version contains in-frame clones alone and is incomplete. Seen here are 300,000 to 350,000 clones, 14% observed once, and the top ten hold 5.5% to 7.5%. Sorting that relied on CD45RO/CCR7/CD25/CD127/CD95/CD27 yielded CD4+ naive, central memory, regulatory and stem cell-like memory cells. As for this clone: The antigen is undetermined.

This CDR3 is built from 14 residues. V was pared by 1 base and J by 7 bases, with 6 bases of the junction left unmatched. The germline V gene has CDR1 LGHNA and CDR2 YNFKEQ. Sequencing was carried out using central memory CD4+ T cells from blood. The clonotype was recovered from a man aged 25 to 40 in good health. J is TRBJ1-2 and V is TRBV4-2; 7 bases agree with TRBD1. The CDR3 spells CASSQARGVGGYTF. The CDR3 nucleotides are TGTGCCAGCAGCCAAGCCAGGGGGGTGGGTGGCTACACCTTC.